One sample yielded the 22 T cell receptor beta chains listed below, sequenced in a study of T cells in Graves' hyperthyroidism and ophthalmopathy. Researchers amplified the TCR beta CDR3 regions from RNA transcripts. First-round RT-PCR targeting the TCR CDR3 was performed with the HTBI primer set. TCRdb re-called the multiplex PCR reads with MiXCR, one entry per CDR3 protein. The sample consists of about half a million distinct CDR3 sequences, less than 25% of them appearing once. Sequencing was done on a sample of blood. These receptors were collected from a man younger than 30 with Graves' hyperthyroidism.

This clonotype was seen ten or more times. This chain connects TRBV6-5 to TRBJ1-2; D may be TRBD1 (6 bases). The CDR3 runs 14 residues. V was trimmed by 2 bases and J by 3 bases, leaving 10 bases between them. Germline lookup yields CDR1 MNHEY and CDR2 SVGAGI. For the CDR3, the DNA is TGTGCCAGCAGTTACCGACAGGAGGACTATGGCTACACCTTC. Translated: CASSYRQEDYGYTF.

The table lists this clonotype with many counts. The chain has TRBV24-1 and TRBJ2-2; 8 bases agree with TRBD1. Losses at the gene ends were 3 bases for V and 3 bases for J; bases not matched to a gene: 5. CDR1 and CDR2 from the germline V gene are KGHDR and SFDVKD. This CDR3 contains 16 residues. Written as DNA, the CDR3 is TGTGCCACCAGTGATCCTATACAGGGGGACACCGGGGAGCTGTTTTTT. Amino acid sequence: CATSDPIQGDTGELFF.

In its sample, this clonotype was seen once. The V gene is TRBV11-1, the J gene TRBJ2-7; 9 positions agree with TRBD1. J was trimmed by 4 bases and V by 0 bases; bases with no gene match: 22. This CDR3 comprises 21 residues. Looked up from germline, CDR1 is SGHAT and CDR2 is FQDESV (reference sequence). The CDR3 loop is CASSLARGWGQGRILHYEQYF. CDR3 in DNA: TGTGCCAGCAGCTTAGCGCGAGGGTGGGGACAGGGCCGTATATTACATTACGAGCAGTACTTC.

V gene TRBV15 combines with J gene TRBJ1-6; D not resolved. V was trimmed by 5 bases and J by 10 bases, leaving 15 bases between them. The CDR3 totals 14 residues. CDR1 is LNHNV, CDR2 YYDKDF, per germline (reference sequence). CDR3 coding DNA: TGTGCCACCAGCGAAGATATAGGGTGGTCACCCCTCCACTTT. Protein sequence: CATSEDIGWSPLHF.

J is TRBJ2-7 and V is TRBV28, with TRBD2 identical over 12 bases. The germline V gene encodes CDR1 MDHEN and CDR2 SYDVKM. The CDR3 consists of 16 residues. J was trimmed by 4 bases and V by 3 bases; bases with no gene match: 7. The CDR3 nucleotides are TGTGCCAGCAGTTTTCCTCTAGCGGGAGGGAGTTACGAGCAGTACTTC. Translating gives CASSFPLAGGSYEQYF.

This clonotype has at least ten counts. The CDR3 is CASSQDPGTGGNQPQHF. The CDR3 DNA reads as TGTGCCAGCAGCCAAGATCCCGGGACAGGGGGCAATCAGCCCCAGCATTTT. This chain uses TRBV4-2 with TRBJ1-5; 10 nucleotides align to TRBD1. CDR1 and CDR2 from the germline V gene are LGHNA and YNFKEQ. After removal of 0 bases from V and 2 bases from J, the junction contained 4 bases not matched to a gene. This CDR3 spans 17 amino acids.

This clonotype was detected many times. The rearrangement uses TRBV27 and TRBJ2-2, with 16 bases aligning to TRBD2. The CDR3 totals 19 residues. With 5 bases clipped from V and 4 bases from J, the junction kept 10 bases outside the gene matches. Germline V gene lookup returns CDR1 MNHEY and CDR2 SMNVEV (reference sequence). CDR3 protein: CASSQRGLAGGHGTGELFF. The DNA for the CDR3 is TGTGCCAGCAGTCAAAGGGGACTAGCGGGGGGGCATGGCACCGGGGAGCTGTTTTTT.

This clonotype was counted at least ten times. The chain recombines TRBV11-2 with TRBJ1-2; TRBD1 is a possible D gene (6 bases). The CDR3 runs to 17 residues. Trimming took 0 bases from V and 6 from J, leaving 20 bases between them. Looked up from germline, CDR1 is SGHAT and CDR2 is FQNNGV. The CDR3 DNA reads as TGTGCCAGCAGCTTAGATTGGAGCATTGACAGGCGGGATGGCTACACCTTC. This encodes CASSLDWSIDRRDGYTF.

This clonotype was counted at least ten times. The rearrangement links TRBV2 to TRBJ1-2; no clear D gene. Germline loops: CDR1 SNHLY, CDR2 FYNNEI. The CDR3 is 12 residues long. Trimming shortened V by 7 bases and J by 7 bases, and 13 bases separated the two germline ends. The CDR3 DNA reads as TGTGCCAGCACCCGTGGAGGGATTGGCTACACCTTC. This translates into CASTRGGIGYTF.

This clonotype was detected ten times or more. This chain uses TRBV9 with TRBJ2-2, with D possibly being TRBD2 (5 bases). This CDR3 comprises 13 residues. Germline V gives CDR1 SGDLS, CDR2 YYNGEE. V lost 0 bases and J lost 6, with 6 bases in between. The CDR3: CASSVEGAGELFF. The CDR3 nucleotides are TGTGCCAGCAGCGTAGAGGGAGCCGGGGAGCTGTTTTTT. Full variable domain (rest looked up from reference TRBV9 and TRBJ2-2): DSGVTQTPKHLITATGQRVTLRCSPRSGDLSVYWYQQSLDQGLQFLIQYYNGEERAKGNILERFSAQQFPDLHSELNLSSLELGDSALYFCASSVEGAGELFFGEGSRLTVL.

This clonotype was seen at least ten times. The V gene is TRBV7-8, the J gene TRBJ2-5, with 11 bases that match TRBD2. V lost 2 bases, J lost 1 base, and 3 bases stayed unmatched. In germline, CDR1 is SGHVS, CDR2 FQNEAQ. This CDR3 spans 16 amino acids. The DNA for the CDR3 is TGTGCCAGCAGCTTACCACTAGCGGGGGCCCAAGAGACCCAGTACTTC. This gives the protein CASSLPLAGAQETQYF.

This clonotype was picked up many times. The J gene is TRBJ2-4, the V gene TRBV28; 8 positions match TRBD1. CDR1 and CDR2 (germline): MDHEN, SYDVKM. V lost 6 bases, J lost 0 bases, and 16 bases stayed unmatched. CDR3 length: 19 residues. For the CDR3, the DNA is TGTGCCAGCAGCTTACAGGGGGGCCTCACTTTACTAGCCAAAAACATTCAGTACTTC. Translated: CASSLQGGLTLLAKNIQYF.

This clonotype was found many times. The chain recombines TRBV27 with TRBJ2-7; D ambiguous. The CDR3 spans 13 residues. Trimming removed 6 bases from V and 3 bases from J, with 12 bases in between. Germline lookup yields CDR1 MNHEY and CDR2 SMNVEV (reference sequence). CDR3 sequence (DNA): TGTGCCAGCAGCTGGGGTGCCAACTACGAGCAGTACTTC. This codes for CASSWGANYEQYF.

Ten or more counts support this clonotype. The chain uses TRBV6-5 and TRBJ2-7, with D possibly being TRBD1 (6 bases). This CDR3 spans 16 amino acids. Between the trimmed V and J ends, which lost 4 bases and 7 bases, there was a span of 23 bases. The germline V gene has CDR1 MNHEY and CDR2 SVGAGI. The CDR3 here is CASSFLPDRRIGEQYF. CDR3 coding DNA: TGTGCCAGCAGTTTCCTCCCGGACAGAAGGATAGGGGAGCAGTACTTC.

The CDR3 loop reads CASSEGVRNEQYF. The CDR3 nucleotides are TGTGCCAGCAGTGAAGGGGTGAGAAACGAGCAGTACTTC. The rearrangement links TRBV2 to TRBJ2-7; D unclear. The CDR3 covers 13 residues. CDR1 SNHLY and CDR2 FYNNEI come from the germline V gene. The V and J ends lost 1 base and 5 bases respectively, with 9 bases between them.

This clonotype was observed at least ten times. The CDR3 reads CASKGGNTEAFF. The CDR3 nucleotides are TGTGCCAGTAAGGGCGGGAACACTGAAGCTTTCTTT. V gene TRBV19 combines with J gene TRBJ1-1, with D uncertain. Between the trimmed V and J ends, which lost 7 bases and 1 base, there was a span of 7 bases. CDR3 length equals 12 residues. Germline values: CDR1 LNHDA, CDR2 SQIVND (reference sequence). Filled out from reference TRBV19 and TRBJ1-1, the complete variable domain reads DGGITQSPKYLFRKEGQNVTLSCEQNLNHDAMYWYRQDPGQGLRLIYYSQIVNDFQKGDIAEGYSVSREKKESFPLTVTSAQKNPTAFYLCASKGGNTEAFFGQGTRLTVV.

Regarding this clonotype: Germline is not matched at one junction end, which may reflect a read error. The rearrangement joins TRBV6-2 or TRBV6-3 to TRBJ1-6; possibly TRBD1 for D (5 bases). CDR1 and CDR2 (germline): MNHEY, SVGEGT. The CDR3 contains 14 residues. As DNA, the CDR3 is TGTGCCAGCAGCGCGGGGCCCTACAATTCACCCCTCCACTTT. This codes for CASSAGPYNSPLHF.

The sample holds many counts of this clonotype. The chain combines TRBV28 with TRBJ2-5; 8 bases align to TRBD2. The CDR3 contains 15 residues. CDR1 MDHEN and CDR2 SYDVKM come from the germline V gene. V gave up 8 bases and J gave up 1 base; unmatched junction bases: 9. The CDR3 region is CASSPGGRVQETQYF. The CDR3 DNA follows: TGTGCCAGCTCCCCGGGAGGGCGGGTCCAAGAGACCCAGTACTTC.

The CDR3 here is CASSVGRSAGTGELFF. DNA of the CDR3: TGTGCCAGCAGCGTAGGACGGAGCGCGGGCACCGGGGAGCTGTTTTTT. The rearrangement links TRBV9 to TRBJ2-2; TRBD2 is a possible D gene (5 bases). The CDR3 loop spans 16 amino acids. V was cut by 0 bases and J by 4 bases, with 13 bases left in between. Germline CDR1 and CDR2: SGDLS and YYNGEE.

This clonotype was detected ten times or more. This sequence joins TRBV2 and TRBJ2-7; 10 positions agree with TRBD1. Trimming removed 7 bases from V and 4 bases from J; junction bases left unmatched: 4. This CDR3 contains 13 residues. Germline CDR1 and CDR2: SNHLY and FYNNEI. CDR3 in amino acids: CASMRTGGYEQYF. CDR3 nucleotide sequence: TGTGCCAGCATGCGGACAGGGGGTTACGAGCAGTACTTC.

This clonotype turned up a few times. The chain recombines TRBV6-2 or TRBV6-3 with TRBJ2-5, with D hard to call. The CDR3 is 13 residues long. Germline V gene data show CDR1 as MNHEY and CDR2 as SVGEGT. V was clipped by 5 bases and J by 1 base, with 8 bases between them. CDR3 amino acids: CASSANIQETQYF. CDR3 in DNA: TGTGCCAGCAGTGCTAACATCCAAGAGACCCAGTACTTC.

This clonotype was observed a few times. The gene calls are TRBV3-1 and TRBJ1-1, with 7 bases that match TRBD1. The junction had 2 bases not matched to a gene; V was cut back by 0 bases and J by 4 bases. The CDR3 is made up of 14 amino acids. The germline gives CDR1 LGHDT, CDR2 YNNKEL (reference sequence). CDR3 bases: TGTGCCAGCAGCCAAGAAGGGGGCGTCACTGAAGCTTTCTTT. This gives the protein CASSQEGGVTEAFF.